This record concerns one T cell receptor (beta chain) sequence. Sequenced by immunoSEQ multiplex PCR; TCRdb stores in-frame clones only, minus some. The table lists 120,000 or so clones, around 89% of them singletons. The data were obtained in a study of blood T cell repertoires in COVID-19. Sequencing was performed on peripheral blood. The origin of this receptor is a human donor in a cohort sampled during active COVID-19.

This CDR3 is CASSRDSLDNEQFF. CDR3 DNA: TGTGCCAGCAGCCGGGACAGTCTGGACAATGAGCAGTTCTTC. V is TRBV11-3 and J is TRBJ2-1, with TRBD1 identical over 7 bases. Looked up from germline, CDR1 is SGHNT and CDR2 is YENEEA. The length of the CDR3 is 14 residues. V shed 5 bases and J 5 bases; nucleotides not matched to a gene: 6.